A single sample is the source of the 2 T cell receptor beta chains below, sequenced in a study of shared clonotypes between healthy human individuals. TCRdb's table, derived via immunoSEQ multiplex PCR, lists solely in-frame clones and lacks some. The repertoire consists of about 2 million clones, with just under 95% occurring once and the leading ten covering more than 0.95%. The naive CD8 population came from CD45RO-negative cells selected for CCR7, without terminally differentiated effector memory CD45RA+ cells. Sequenced sample: naive CD8+ T cells sorted from blood. The receptors come from a young man in good health.

This clone was seen only once. The same CDR3 arises from other DNA sequences in this sample as well. V and J are TRBV30 and TRBJ2-7, with 7 positions matching TRBD2. Per the germline V gene, CDR1 is GTSNPN and CDR2 is SVGIG (reference sequence). The CDR3 spans 14 residues. The V and J ends lost 0 bases and 2 bases, in that order; junction bases with no gene match: 4. This chain's CDR3 is CAWSVSGGAYEQYF. The DNA of the CDR3 is TGTGCCTGGAGTGTATCGGGGGGAGCCTACGAGCAGTACTTC.

The chain joins TRBV19 to TRBJ2-7; D possibly uses TRBD1 or TRBD2 (5 bases each). Germline V gives CDR1 LNHDA, CDR2 SQIVND (reference sequence). V dropped 6 bases and J dropped 3 bases, with 18 bases sitting between them. This CDR3 comprises 15 residues. CDR3 residues: CASSNGTLGSYEQYF. CDR3 coding DNA: TGTGCCAGTAGCAACGGGACCCTGGGGAGCTACGAGCAGTACTTC.